A selection of T cell receptor beta chains follows, all from one sample in a study of T-cell reconstitution after alpha-beta-depleted transplantation in children. One entry per CDR3 protein results from TCRdb running MiXCR on the PCR reads. The sample consists of a few hundred thousand distinct CDR3 sequences, roughly 10% of them appearing once. The sample was PBMCs, taken before TCRalphabeta/CD19-depleted stem cell transplant. Receptor source: a child under two years old with acute myeloid leukemia, due to receive a stem cell transplant. CDR3s include the opening cysteine and the closing phenylalanine or tryptophan. D genes are given only for firm matches. A row's size may be missing; if present it is once, few, many or a size class.

D: NA
J: TRBJ1-2
size: many
V: TRBV7-2
CDR3: CASSPPRQNANYGYTF
DNA: TGTGCCAGCAGCCCTCCCCGACAGAATGCTAACTATGGCTACACCTTC

D: NA
J: TRBJ1-5
size: few
V: TRBV29-1
CDR3: CSVADSRNQPQHF
DNA: TGCAGCGTTGCCGATAGCCGCAATCAGCCCCAGCATTTT

D: NA
J: TRBJ2-7
size: few
V: TRBV20-1
CDR3: CSASSRGRRDRYEQYF
DNA: TGCAGTGCTAGTAGTCGCGGGCGTCGAGACCGATACGAGCAGTACTTC

D: TRBD1
J: TRBJ1-4
size: many
V: TRBV6-1
CDR3: CASSGPGQGREKLFF
DNA: TGTGCCAGCAGTGGACCGGGACAGGGGAGAGAAAAACTGTTTTTT

D: TRBD1
J: TRBJ2-2
size: many
V: TRBV5-6
CDR3: CASRFRDSQNTGELFF
DNA: TGTGCCAGCAGGTTCCGGGACAGCCAGAACACCGGGGAGCTGTTTTTT

D: NA
J: TRBJ1-1
size: many
V: TRBV12-3/TRBV12-4
CDR3: CASSGADGNTEAFF
DNA: TGTGCCAGCAGTGGAGCGGACGGAAACACTGAAGCTTTCTTT

D: NA
J: TRBJ2-2
size: many
V: TRBV5-1
CDR3: CASSLDLLNTGELFF
DNA: TGCGCCAGCAGCTTGGACCTACTCAACACCGGGGAGCTGTTTTTT

D: TRBD1
J: TRBJ1-4
size: many
V: TRBV6-5
CDR3: CASSYTGAGEKLFF
DNA: TGTGCCAGCAGTTACACAGGGGCGGGTGAAAAACTGTTTTTT

D: TRBD2
J: TRBJ2-1
size: many
V: TRBV24-1
CDR3: CATSSDGGRIEQFF
DNA: TGTGCCACCAGTTCAGACGGGGGGAGGATTGAGCAGTTCTTC

D: NA
J: TRBJ2-3
size: many
V: TRBV27
CDR3: CASSRQASTDTQYF
DNA: TGTGCCAGCAGCCGACAGGCTAGCACAGATACGCAGTATTTT

D: TRBD1
J: TRBJ1-5
size: many
V: TRBV11-2
CDR3: CASSLMVRGQGGNQPQHF
DNA: TGTGCCAGCAGCTTAATGGTCAGGGGGCAAGGAGGCAATCAGCCCCAGCATTTT

D: NA
J: TRBJ2-1
size: NA
V: TRBV28
CDR3: CASSLHGAYNEQFF
DNA: TGTGCCAGCAGCCTACACGGGGCGTACAATGAGCAGTTCTTC

D: NA
J: TRBJ2-1
size: many
V: TRBV5-1
CDR3: CASSLQGPDNEQFF
DNA: TGCGCCAGCAGCTTGCAGGGACCCGACAATGAGCAGTTCTTC

D: TRBD2
J: TRBJ2-3
size: many
V: TRBV7-9
CDR3: CASLLAGADTQYF
DNA: TGTGCCAGCCTACTAGCGGGAGCGGATACGCAGTATTTT

D: NA
J: TRBJ2-5
size: many
V: TRBV5-1
CDR3: CASSLSGPETQYF
DNA: TGCGCCAGCAGCCTTAGCGGCCCAGAGACCCAGTACTTC

D: TRBD1
J: TRBJ2-1
size: many
V: TRBV11-2
CDR3: CASSFRRGIYNEQFF
DNA: TGTGCCAGCAGCTTTCGCAGGGGGATCTACAATGAGCAGTTCTTC

D: NA
J: TRBJ2-4
size: many
V: TRBV10-3
CDR3: CAISESKGGVYIQYF
DNA: TGTGCCATCAGTGAGTCTAAGGGGGGTGTATACATTCAGTACTTC

D: NA
J: TRBJ2-7
size: few
V: TRBV29-1
CDR3: CSVEEGSREQYF
DNA: TGCAGCGTTGAAGAGGGGTCGCGGGAGCAGTACTTC

D: NA
J: TRBJ2-5
size: many
V: TRBV6-1
CDR3: CASSAPGVWTQYF
DNA: TGTGCCAGCAGTGCCCCTGGGGTTTGGACCCAGTACTTC

D: NA
J: TRBJ1-1
size: many
V: TRBV12-3/TRBV12-4
CDR3: CASSPGPGYRFTEAFF
DNA: TGTGCCAGCAGTCCGGGACCCGGATATCGATTTACTGAAGCTTTCTTT

D: NA
J: TRBJ2-7
size: many
V: TRBV6-5
CDR3: CASSYWGGAATYEQYF
DNA: TGTGCCAGCAGTTATTGGGGGGGCGCAGCGACCTACGAGCAGTACTTC

D: NA
J: TRBJ2-1
size: many
V: TRBV12-3/TRBV12-4
CDR3: CASSSPERYNEQFF
DNA: TGTGCCAGCAGTTCCCCGGAGAGGTACAATGAGCAGTTCTTC

D: NA
J: TRBJ2-7
size: NA
V: TRBV14
CDR3: CASSQVGRREQYF
DNA: TGTGCCAGCAGCCAAGTGGGACGACGGGAGCAGTACTTC

D: NA
J: TRBJ2-3
size: many
V: TRBV12-3/TRBV12-4
CDR3: CASSWTFTDTQYF
DNA: TGTGCCAGCAGTTGGACTTTCACAGATACGCAGTATTTT

D: NA
J: TRBJ2-5
size: once
V: TRBV13
CDR3: CASSFRRLRETQYF
DNA: TGTGCCAGCAGCTTCCGGCGGCTCCGAGAGACCCAGTACTTC

D: NA
J: TRBJ1-1
size: many
V: TRBV20-1
CDR3: CSASSNYEAFF
DNA: TGCAGTGCGTCCTCTAATTATGAAGCTTTCTTT

D: TRBD1
J: TRBJ1-2
size: few
V: TRBV6-5
CDR3: CASSLGQRDGYTF
DNA: TGTGCCAGCAGTTTGGGACAGAGAGATGGCTACACCTTC

D: NA
J: TRBJ2-1
size: NA
V: TRBV28
CDR3: CASSLPGLYNEQFF
DNA: TGTGCCAGCAGTCTACCGGGACTGTACAATGAGCAGTTCTTC

D: NA
J: TRBJ1-1
size: many
V: TRBV7-2
CDR3: CASSLSGPDTEAFF
DNA: TGTGCCAGCAGCTTATCGGGTCCCGACACTGAAGCTTTCTTT

D: NA
J: TRBJ2-3
size: many
V: TRBV7-9
CDR3: CASSLDRSGDTQYF
DNA: TGTGCCAGCAGCTTAGACAGGAGCGGGGATACGCAGTATTTT

D: NA
J: TRBJ1-5
size: NA
V: TRBV30
CDR3: CAWSGGSNQPQHF
DNA: TGTGCCTGGAGTGGGGGGAGCAATCAGCCCCAGCATTTT

D: NA
J: TRBJ1-2
size: many
V: TRBV20-1
CDR3: CSARGYGYTF
DNA: TGCAGTGCTAGGGGCTATGGCTACACCTTC

D: NA
J: TRBJ1-5
size: many
V: TRBV19
CDR3: CASNEAPGVAQHF
DNA: TGTGCCAGTAATGAGGCCCCAGGGGTGGCCCAGCATTTT

D: NA
J: TRBJ2-1
size: many
V: TRBV12-3/TRBV12-4
CDR3: CASTHGVYNEQFF
DNA: TGTGCCAGCACCCATGGGGTGTACAATGAGCAGTTCTTC

D: NA
J: TRBJ1-5
size: many
V: TRBV27
CDR3: CATSPWGNNQPQHF
DNA: TGTGCCACCTCCCCGTGGGGGAACAATCAGCCCCAGCATTTT

D: TRBD1
J: TRBJ2-5
size: many
V: TRBV5-1
CDR3: CATRPGTGSETQYF
DNA: TGCGCCACCCGTCCCGGGACAGGGTCGGAGACCCAGTACTTC

D: NA
J: TRBJ2-4
size: NA
V: TRBV5-3
CDR3: CAMSLGQGKNIQYF
DNA: TGTGCCATGAGCCTGGGGCAGGGAAAAAACATTCAGTACTTC

D: NA
J: TRBJ2-4
size: NA
V: TRBV5-1
CDR3: CASSSTPPGPRGNIQYF
DNA: TGCGCCAGCAGCTCGACCCCTCCGGGACCAAGAGGAAACATTCAGTACTTC

D: TRBD1
J: TRBJ1-1
size: many
V: TRBV28
CDR3: CASSSGQTYRGGTEAFF
DNA: TGTGCCAGCAGTTCAGGCCAGACCTACAGGGGGGGGACTGAAGCTTTCTTT

D: NA
J: TRBJ2-3
size: many
V: TRBV5-1
CDR3: CASSLDSSSPDTQYF
DNA: TGCGCCAGCAGCCTAGACTCCTCGTCGCCAGATACGCAGTATTTT

D: TRBD1
J: TRBJ1-5
size: many
V: TRBV29-1
CDR3: CSVEDEGTGGQPQHF
DNA: TGCAGCGTTGAAGATGAGGGGACAGGGGGTCAGCCCCAGCATTTT

D: NA
J: TRBJ2-7
size: few
V: TRBV10-3
CDR3: CAIRSRDLAHEQYF
DNA: TGTGCCATCCGGTCCCGGGACCTCGCCCACGAGCAGTACTTC

D: TRBD2
J: TRBJ2-3
size: many
V: TRBV12-3/TRBV12-4
CDR3: CASSFRGGGGTDTQYF
DNA: TGTGCCAGCAGTTTCCGGGGCGGGGGGGGCACAGATACGCAGTATTTT

D: TRBD2
J: TRBJ2-5
size: NA
V: TRBV5-1
CDR3: CASSFSGRAPQYF
DNA: TGCGCCAGCAGCTTTAGCGGGAGGGCCCCCCAGTACTTC

D: NA
J: TRBJ1-2
size: many
V: TRBV7-2
CDR3: CASRALGTPIPFGYTF
DNA: TGTGCCAGCAGGGCTCTCGGGACACCTATACCCTTTGGCTACACCTTC

D: NA
J: TRBJ1-6
size: many
V: TRBV20-1
CDR3: CSARDTGRTYNSPLHF
DNA: TGCAGTGCTAGAGATACGGGGCGGACCTATAATTCACCCCTCCACTTT

D: TRBD1
J: TRBJ1-6
size: many
V: TRBV7-2
CDR3: CASSRRRRTGAQGYSHSPLHF
DNA: TGTGCCAGCAGCCGACGGCGAAGAACAGGGGCGCAAGGGTATAGTCATTCACCCCTCCACTTT

D: NA
J: TRBJ2-1
size: many
V: TRBV20-1
CDR3: CSARGIGGGYNEQFF
DNA: TGCAGTGCTAGAGGAATAGGTGGGGGGTACAATGAGCAGTTCTTC

D: NA
J: TRBJ2-7
size: many
V: TRBV3-1
CDR3: CASSQDSRGAFALSSYEQYF
DNA: TGTGCCAGCAGCCAAGATTCCCGTGGGGCTTTCGCCCTCAGCTCCTACGAGCAGTACTTC

D: NA
J: TRBJ1-3
size: many
V: TRBV5-5
CDR3: CASSLAVTTGNTIYF
DNA: TGTGCCAGCAGCTTGGCAGTAACGACTGGAAACACCATATATTTT

D: NA
J: TRBJ1-1
size: few
V: TRBV12-3/TRBV12-4
CDR3: CASSPPKNTEAFF
DNA: TGTGCCAGCAGTCCCCCCAAGAACACTGAAGCTTTCTTT

D: NA
J: TRBJ2-7
size: many
V: TRBV7-2
CDR3: CASSLVGSSYEQYF
DNA: TGTGCCAGCAGTTTAGTTGGCAGCTCCTACGAGCAGTACTTC

D: NA
J: TRBJ2-7
size: many
V: TRBV7-2
CDR3: CASSPDGSYSYEQYF
DNA: TGTGCCAGCAGCCCCGACGGGAGTTATTCCTACGAGCAGTACTTC

D: NA
J: TRBJ2-7
size: many
V: TRBV15
CDR3: CATSRSGVHEQYF
DNA: TGTGCCACCAGCAGGTCGGGGGTACACGAGCAGTACTTC

D: NA
J: TRBJ2-6
size: many
V: TRBV27
CDR3: CASSLSSGANVLTF
DNA: TGCGCCAGCAGCTTGAGCTCTGGGGCCAACGTCCTGACTTTC

D: NA
J: TRBJ2-1
size: many
V: TRBV12-3/TRBV12-4
CDR3: CASTRFGGYNEQFF
DNA: TGTGCCAGTACCCGTTTCGGGGGATACAATGAGCAGTTCTTC

D: TRBD1
J: TRBJ2-1
size: NA
V: TRBV12-3/TRBV12-4
CDR3: CASSLRQGKYNEQFF
DNA: TGTGCCAGCAGCCTCCGACAGGGCAAGTACAATGAGCAGTTCTTC

D: TRBD1
J: TRBJ2-2
size: many
V: TRBV12-3/TRBV12-4
CDR3: CASLGQGAAGELFF
DNA: TGTGCCAGCCTGGGACAGGGGGCAGCCGGGGAGCTGTTTTTT

D: NA
J: TRBJ2-2
size: many
V: TRBV7-9
CDR3: CASSLFLPGELFF
DNA: TGTGCCAGCAGCTTATTCCTCCCCGGGGAGCTGTTTTTT

D: NA
J: TRBJ2-2
size: many
V: TRBV7-3
CDR3: CASSSIVGGNGELFF
DNA: TGTGCCAGCAGCTCCATAGTCGGTGGGAACGGGGAGCTGTTTTTT